Shown below are 32 T cell receptor beta chains from a single sample sequenced in a study of blood T cell repertoires in COVID-19. TCRdb's copy holds only in-frame clones and misses some; the assay was immunoSEQ multiplex PCR. The sample contains approximately 120,000 clones, approximately 80% of which appear only once. The sequencing sample was made of peripheral blood. The receptors were sampled from a woman aged 45-65 years with acute or convalescent COVID-19.

The table lists this clone with a few counts. The rearrangement joins TRBV5-1 to TRBJ2-1; D uncertain. Trimming shortened V by 2 bases and J by 7 bases, and 7 bases separated the two germline ends. The CDR3 sequence is 12 residues long. Per the germline V gene, CDR1 is SGHRS and CDR2 is YFSETQ. CDR3 sequence (DNA): TGCGCCAGCAGCTTAATGAGGAATGAGCAGTTCTTC. Translated, it gives CASSLMRNEQFF. Together with reference TRBV5-1 and TRBJ2-1, the CDR3 gives the full variable domain: KAGVTQTPRYLIKTRGQQVTLSCSPISGHRSVSWYQQTPGQGLQFLFEYFSETQRNKGNFPGRFSGRQFSNSRSEMNVSTLELGDSALYLCASSLMRNEQFFGPGTRLTVL.

The V and J genes are TRBV3-1 (or the pseudogene TRBV3-2) and TRBJ2-5; 7 nucleotides align to TRBD1. Trimming at V came to 6 bases and at J to 6 bases, leaving 13 bases not matched to a gene. The germline CDR1 and CDR2 sequences are LGHDT and YNNKEL (reference sequence). The CDR3 is 15 amino acids. CDR3 loop: CASSFTGDGKKTQYF. The CDR3, as DNA: TGTGCCAGCAGTTTTACAGGGGACGGGAAAAAGACCCAGTACTTC.

The chain carries TRBV3-1 (or the pseudogene TRBV3-2) and TRBJ1-1, with a tentative D call TRBD1 (5 bases). The germline V and J ends were trimmed by 0 bases and 3 bases, with 8 bases remaining between them. CDR1 is LGHDT, CDR2 YNNKEL, per germline (reference sequence). The CDR3 runs to 14 residues. CDR3 residues: CASSQDYRHTEAFF. The CDR3 DNA reads TGTGCCAGCAGCCAAGATTACAGGCACACTGAAGCTTTCTTT.

The V gene is TRBV6-1, the J gene TRBJ2-7; D remains ambiguous. This CDR3 has 14 amino acids. Trimming left V 1 base short and J 0 bases short, with 7 bases between. Germline lookup yields CDR1 MNHNS and CDR2 SASEGT. The CDR3: CASSEVADSYEQYF. CDR3 nucleotides: TGTGCCAGCAGTGAAGTGGCAGACTCCTACGAGCAGTACTTC.

This clone was counted many times. The chain employs TRBV27 and TRBJ1-2, with D possibly matching TRBD1 (5 bases). Per the germline V gene, CDR1 is MNHEY and CDR2 is SMNVEV (reference sequence). V was cut by 0 bases and J by 8 bases, with 13 bases left in between. The length of the CDR3 is 14 residues. CDR3: CASSLSAGKQGYTF. In nucleotides, the CDR3 is TGTGCCAGCAGTTTATCTGCAGGGAAGCAAGGCTACACCTTC.

CDR3 loop: CAWGGSSAGRQFF. CDR3 coding DNA: TGTGCCTGGGGAGGGTCGTCCGCGGGTCGGCAGTTCTTC. The chain couples TRBV30 to TRBJ2-1, with D perhaps TRBD2 (6 bases). Trimming shortened V by 5 bases and J by 12 bases, and 20 bases separated the two germline ends. From germline, CDR1 is GTSNPN and CDR2 SVGIG (reference sequence). The CDR3 sequence is 13 residues long. Full variable domain (remainder filled in from reference TRBV30 and TRBJ2-1): SQTIHQWPATLVQPVGSPLSLECTVEGTSNPNLYWYRQAAGRGLQLLFYSVGIGQISSEVPQNLSASRPQDRQFILSSKKLLLSDSGFYLCAWGGSSAGRQFFGPGTRLTVL.

CDR3 nucleotide sequence: TGCGCCAGCAGCGCCGGGACTAGCGGAAACAATGAGCAGTTCTTC. Protein product: CASSAGTSGNNEQFF. The chain recombines TRBV10-1 with TRBJ2-1; 11 bases map to TRBD2. This CDR3 comprises 15 residues. Per the germline V gene, CDR1 is WNHNN and CDR2 is SYGVQD (reference sequence). V trimming: 6 bases; J trimming: 5 bases; junction bases outside the gene matches: 6.

V gene TRBV28 combines with J gene TRBJ1-2; no definite D call. V was clipped by 8 bases and J by 0 bases, with 7 bases between them. The CDR3 covers 12 residues. Germline CDR1 and CDR2: MDHEN and SYDVKM. The CDR3, as DNA: TGTGCCAGCTGGCTTCCTAACTATGGCTACACCTTC. As protein: CASWLPNYGYTF.

The rearrangement uses TRBV3-1 (or the pseudogene TRBV3-2) and TRBJ2-7; 15 positions match TRBD2. CDR1 and CDR2 from the germline V gene are LGHDT and YNNKEL (reference sequence). This CDR3 has 16 amino acids. Trimming cost V 3 bases and J 4 bases; bases outside gene matches: 4. This chain's CDR3 is CASSQWTSGGDYEQYF. The CDR3 DNA follows: TGTGCCAGCAGCCAGTGGACTAGCGGGGGGGATTACGAGCAGTACTTC.

The chain uses TRBV10-3 and TRBJ1-1; D not certain. The CDR3 has 16 residues. V was shortened by 2 bases and J by 0 bases, with 13 bases between the two germline ends. Germline V gene data show CDR1 as ENHRY and CDR2 as SYGVKD. CDR3 sequence: CAISEPKGALNTEAFF. CDR3 coding DNA: TGTGCCATCAGTGAGCCCAAAGGAGCGTTGAACACTGAAGCTTTCTTT.

The V gene is TRBV6-5, the J gene TRBJ2-5, with 7 bases matching TRBD2. Germline V gene data show CDR1 as MNHEY and CDR2 as SVGAGI. After removal of 5 bases from V and 4 bases from J, the junction contained 7 bases not matched to a gene. The CDR3 runs to 14 residues. DNA of the CDR3: TGTGCCAGCAGTAGGTCGCCGGGGGGAGAGACCCAGTACTTC. Protein product: CASSRSPGGETQYF.

The chain links TRBV3-1 (or the pseudogene TRBV3-2) to TRBJ2-2, with D perhaps matching TRBD2 (6 bases). This CDR3 has 16 residues. Deletions cut 3 bases from V and 4 bases from J, with 15 bases between. Per the germline V gene, CDR1 is LGHDT and CDR2 is YNNKEL (reference sequence). The CDR3 reads CASSHYGGRRTGELFF. CDR3 nucleotides: TGTGCCAGCAGCCATTATGGAGGGCGCCGCACCGGGGAGCTGTTTTTT.

This sequence joins TRBV19 and TRBJ2-5, with 10 bases that match TRBD2. The CDR3 spans 15 residues. In germline, CDR1 is LNHDA, CDR2 SQIVND (reference sequence). V was pared by 9 bases and J by 1 base, with 8 bases of the junction left unmatched. This CDR3 is CARISSGGRQETQYF. Written as DNA, the CDR3 is TGTGCCAGGATATCTAGCGGGGGTCGCCAAGAGACCCAGTACTTC.

The V call is TRBV20-1, the J call TRBJ1-1, with 8 bases fitting TRBD1. Germline V gene data show CDR1 as DFQATT and CDR2 as SNEGSKA (reference sequence). Trimming removed 3 bases from V and 3 bases from J; junction bases left unmatched: 9. The length of the CDR3 is 15 residues. The CDR3 region has the DNA TGCAGTGCTAGTGGAGCAGGGGGCGTTTACACTGAAGCTTTCTTT. As protein: CSASGAGGVYTEAFF.

The chain joins TRBV14 to TRBJ2-7; D is possibly TRBD2 (6 bases). V lost 4 bases to trimming and J lost 6 bases, with 13 bases between them. Per the germline V gene, CDR1 is SGHDN and CDR2 is FVKESK. The CDR3 sequence is 13 residues long. The CDR3, as DNA: TGTGCCAGCAGCCCTAGGAGGGGCGGCGAGCAGTACTTC. Translating gives CASSPRRGGEQYF.

The chain is built from TRBV5-1 and TRBJ1-6; D remains ambiguous. Germline loops: CDR1 SGHRS, CDR2 YFSETQ. The CDR3 sequence is 14 residues long. V was trimmed by 1 base and J by 14 bases, leaving 16 bases between them. CDR3 in DNA: TGCGCCAGCAGCTTGAGACGGACGGGGTCGACCCTCCACTTT. Translating it yields CASSLRRTGSTLHF.

This clone has just a few counts. The chain carries TRBV12-3 or TRBV12-4 and TRBJ1-4; D not resolved. Between the trimmed V and J ends, which lost 6 bases and 10 bases, there was a span of 15 bases. The CDR3 is 13 amino acids. This CDR3 reads CASSRRLTGKLFF. The CDR3 DNA follows: TGTGCCAGCAGCAGACGGTTAACGGGAAAACTGTTTTTT.

This clone has just a few counts. CDR3 coding DNA: TGTGCCAGCAGCTTAGGTCTGCGGCGGAACACTGAAGCTTTCTTT. Residues: CASSLGLRRNTEAFF. This chain uses TRBV7-2 with TRBJ1-1; D gene unclear. The CDR3 spans 15 residues. The V end lost 1 base, the J end lost 1 base, and 10 bases lay between the germline ends. Per germline, CDR1 SGHTA and CDR2 FQGNSA.

V is TRBV6-5 and J is TRBJ1-3, with TRBD1 identical over 7 bases. The CDR3 consists of 14 residues. V shed 9 bases and J 4 bases; nucleotides not matched to a gene: 9. Germline V CDR1 and CDR2: MNHEY, SVGAGI. The CDR3 nucleotides are TGTGCCAGTCGGGACAGCGGTAAAGGAAACACCATATATTTT. Its translation: CASRDSGKGNTIYF.

The chain uses TRBV5-1 and TRBJ1-4; TRBD1 agrees at 9 bases. There are 16 residues in the CDR3. Germline values: CDR1 SGHRS, CDR2 YFSETQ. V trimming: 1 base; J trimming: 6 bases; junction bases outside the gene matches: 7. The CDR3, as DNA: TGCGCCAGCAGCTTGACCGGGGGACAGGGAGATGAAAAACTGTTTTTT. It is translated as CASSLTGGQGDEKLFF.

The chain links TRBV7-9 to TRBJ2-5; 9 bases fit TRBD1. The CDR3 covers 15 residues. V gave up 5 bases and J gave up 3 bases; unmatched junction bases: 7. Per the germline V gene, CDR1 is SEHNR and CDR2 is FQNEAQ (reference sequence). CDR3 coding DNA: TGTGCCAGCAGCGACCGGGACAGGGAGGAAGAGACCCAGTACTTC. This codes for CASSDRDREEETQYF.

This clone was seen more than once but under ten times. This chain uses TRBV9 with TRBJ2-1; 7 positions agree with TRBD2. Germline CDR1 SGDLS, CDR2 YYNGEE. The CDR3 has 15 residues. Trimming took 0 bases from V and 7 from J; bases not matched to a gene: 7. This CDR3 reads CASSVESGAGNEQFF. CDR3 nucleotides: TGTGCCAGCAGCGTAGAAAGCGGGGCGGGGAATGAGCAGTTCTTC.

The chain joins TRBV6-5 to TRBJ2-1, with 12 bases aligning to TRBD2. CDR1 and CDR2 from the germline V gene are MNHEY and SVGAGI. The CDR3 length is 15 residues. Germline trimming cut 6 bases from V and 5 bases from J; bases unmatched to any gene: 5. CDR3 coding DNA: TGTGCCAGCAGCTCCGGACTAGCGGGAAACAATGAGCAGTTCTTC. This translates into CASSSGLAGNNEQFF.

This clone turned up a few times. The V gene is TRBV5-1, the J gene TRBJ2-3; D may be TRBD2 (6 bases). Trimming cost V 5 bases and J 9 bases, with 16 bases left between them. This CDR3 contains 13 residues. Germline V gene data show CDR1 as SGHRS and CDR2 as YFSETQ. The CDR3 protein is CASSSVLGGTQYF. CDR3 nucleotide sequence: TGCGCCAGCAGTTCCGTCCTAGGAGGGACGCAGTATTTT.

The rearrangement links TRBV20-1 to TRBJ1-5; weak D call: TRBD1 (5 bases). This CDR3 region has 15 residues. The germline V and J ends were trimmed by 3 bases and 1 base, with 13 bases remaining between them. Germline values: CDR1 DFQATT, CDR2 SNEGSKA (reference sequence). The CDR3 sequence: CSASLMGGSNQPQHF. Here the CDR3 DNA reads TGCAGTGCTAGTCTAATGGGGGGGAGCAATCAGCCCCAGCATTTT.

V usage is TRBV19 and J usage is TRBJ2-2, with D perhaps TRBD1 (5 bases). V was trimmed by 5 bases and J by 5 bases, leaving 12 bases between them. CDR3 length: 14 residues. Germline V gene data show CDR1 as LNHDA and CDR2 as SQIVND (reference sequence). In DNA, the CDR3 is TGTGCCAGTAGTGTAGCTAGGGGTACCGGGGAGCTGTTTTTT. Translating it yields CASSVARGTGELFF.

The chain employs TRBV6-6 and TRBJ1-6, with a possible D match to TRBD1 (5 bases). CDR3 length equals 15 residues. Trimming removed 7 bases from V and 2 bases from J, with 12 bases in between. Germline-derived CDR1 and CDR2 are MNHNY and SVGAGI (reference sequence). In DNA, the CDR3 is TGTGCCAGCATTGGCGGGGGGACCTATAATTCACCCCTCCACTTT. As protein: CASIGGGTYNSPLHF.

In this sample, this clone turned up a few times. This chain connects TRBV29-1 to TRBJ2-3; 11 nucleotides line up with TRBD2. The CDR3 is made up of 15 amino acids. The germline V gene encodes CDR1 SQVTM and CDR2 ANQGSEA. The V and J ends lost 6 bases and 6 bases, in that order; junction bases with no gene match: 11. Here the CDR3 DNA reads TGCAGCGTGCGGGCGACTAGCGGGACAGCGGATACGCAGTATTTT. Translation gives CSVRATSGTADTQYF.

The genes are TRBV5-1 and TRBJ2-3, with D unclear. The CDR3 runs 12 residues. V lost 4 bases and J lost 3, with 6 bases in between. Germline V lookup: CDR1 SGHRS, CDR2 YFSETQ. CDR3 in DNA: TGCGCCAGCAGCACAGAAACAGATACGCAGTATTTT. This gives the protein CASSTETDTQYF.

The chain has TRBV30 and TRBJ1-2; D uncertain. Germline CDR1 GTSNPN, CDR2 SVGIG (reference sequence). Trimming took 5 bases from V and 2 from J, leaving 6 bases between them. CDR3 length: 11 amino acids. CDR3 loop: CAWQKNYGYTF. Here the CDR3 DNA reads TGTGCCTGGCAGAAAAACTATGGCTACACCTTC.

The chain carries TRBV7-6 and TRBJ2-3; 14 bases map to TRBD2. The trim removed 0 bases at V and 7 bases at J, leaving 9 bases unmatched. CDR1 is SGHVS, CDR2 FNYEAQ, per germline. This CDR3 contains 18 residues. CDR3 nucleotide sequence: TGTGCCAGCAGCTTAGCGGCCGGGACTAGCGGGAGTTCATATACGCAGTATTTT. It encodes CASSLAAGTSGSSYTQYF.

The V gene is TRBV30, the J gene TRBJ1-1; maybe TRBD1 (5 bases). This CDR3 has 13 residues. Deletions cut 0 bases from V and 4 bases from J, with 9 bases between. The germline V gene has CDR1 GTSNPN and CDR2 SVGIG (reference sequence). This CDR3 reads CAWSVRDFTEAFF. The CDR3 region has the DNA TGTGCCTGGAGTGTACGGGACTTCACTGAAGCTTTCTTT.